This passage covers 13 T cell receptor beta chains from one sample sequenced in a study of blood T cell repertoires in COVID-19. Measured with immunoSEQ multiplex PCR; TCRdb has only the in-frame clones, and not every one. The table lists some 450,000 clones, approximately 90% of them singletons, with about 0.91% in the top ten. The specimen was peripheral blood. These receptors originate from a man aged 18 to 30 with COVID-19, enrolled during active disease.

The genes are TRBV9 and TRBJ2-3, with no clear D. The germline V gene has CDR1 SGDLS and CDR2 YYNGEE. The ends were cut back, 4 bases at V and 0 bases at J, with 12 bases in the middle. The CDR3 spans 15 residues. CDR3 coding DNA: TGTGCCAGCAGCCCTCAAGCGCGTAGCACAGATACGCAGTATTTT. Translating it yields CASSPQARSTDTQYF.

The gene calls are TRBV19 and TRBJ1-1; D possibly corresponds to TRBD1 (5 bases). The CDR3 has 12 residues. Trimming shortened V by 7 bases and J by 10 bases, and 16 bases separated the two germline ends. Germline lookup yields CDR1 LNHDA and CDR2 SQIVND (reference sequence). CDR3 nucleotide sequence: TGTGCCAGTACCTCCTGGGAAAGGGGAGCTTTCTTT. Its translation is CASTSWERGAFF.

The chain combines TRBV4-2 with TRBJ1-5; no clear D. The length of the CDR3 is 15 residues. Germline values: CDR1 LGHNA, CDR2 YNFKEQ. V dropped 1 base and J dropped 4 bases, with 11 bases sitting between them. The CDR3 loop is CASSQALTENQPQHF. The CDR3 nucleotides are TGTGCCAGCAGCCAAGCTTTAACAGAAAATCAGCCCCAGCATTTT.

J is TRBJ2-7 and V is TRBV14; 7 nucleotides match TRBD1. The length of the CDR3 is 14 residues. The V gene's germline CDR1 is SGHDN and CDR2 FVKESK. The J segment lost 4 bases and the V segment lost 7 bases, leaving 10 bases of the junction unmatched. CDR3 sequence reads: CASNPGGPRYEQYF. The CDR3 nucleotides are TGTGCCAGCAATCCAGGGGGTCCAAGGTACGAGCAGTACTTC.

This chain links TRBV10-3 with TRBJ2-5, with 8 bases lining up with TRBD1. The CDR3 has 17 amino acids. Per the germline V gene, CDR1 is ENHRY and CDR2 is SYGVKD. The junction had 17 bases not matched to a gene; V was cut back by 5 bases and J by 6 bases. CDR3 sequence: CAISSLIGQGLGKTQYF. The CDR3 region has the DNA TGTGCCATCAGTTCCTTAATAGGACAGGGATTGGGAAAGACCCAGTACTTC.

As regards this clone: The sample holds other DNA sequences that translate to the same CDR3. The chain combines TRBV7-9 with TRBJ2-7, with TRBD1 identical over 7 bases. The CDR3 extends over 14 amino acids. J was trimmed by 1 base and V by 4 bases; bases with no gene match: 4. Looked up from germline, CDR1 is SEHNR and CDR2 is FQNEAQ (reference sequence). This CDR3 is CASSSRDRSYEQYF. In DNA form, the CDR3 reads TGTGCCAGCAGCTCCCGGGACAGATCCTACGAGCAGTACTTC.

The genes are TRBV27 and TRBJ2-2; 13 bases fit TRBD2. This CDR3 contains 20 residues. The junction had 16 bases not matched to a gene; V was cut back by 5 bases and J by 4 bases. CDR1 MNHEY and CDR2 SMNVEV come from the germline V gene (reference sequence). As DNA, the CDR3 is TGTGCCAGCAGTGCGCTATCCCAGGGACTAGCGGGATGGTCCACCGGGGAGCTGTTTTTT. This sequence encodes CASSALSQGLAGWSTGELFF.

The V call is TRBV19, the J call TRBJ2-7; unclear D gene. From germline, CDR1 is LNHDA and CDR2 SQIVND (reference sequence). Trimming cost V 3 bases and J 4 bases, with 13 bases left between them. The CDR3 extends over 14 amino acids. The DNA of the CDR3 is TGTGCCAGTAGTATGGCAGAACCATTTTACGAGCAGTACTTC. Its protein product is CASSMAEPFYEQYF.

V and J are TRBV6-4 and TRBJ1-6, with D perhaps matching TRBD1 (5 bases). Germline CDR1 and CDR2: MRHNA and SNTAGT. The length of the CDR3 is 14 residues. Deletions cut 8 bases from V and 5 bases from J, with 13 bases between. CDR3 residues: CASRLGGDNSPLHF. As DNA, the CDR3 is TGTGCCAGCCGCTTGGGGGGAGATAATTCACCCCTCCACTTT.

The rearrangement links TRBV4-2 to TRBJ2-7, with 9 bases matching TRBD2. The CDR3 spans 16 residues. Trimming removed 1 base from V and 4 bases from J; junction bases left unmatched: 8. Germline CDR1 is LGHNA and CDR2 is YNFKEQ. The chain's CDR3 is CASSQGQRGDPYEQYF. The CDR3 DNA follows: TGTGCCAGCAGCCAAGGGCAGCGGGGGGATCCATACGAGCAGTACTTC.

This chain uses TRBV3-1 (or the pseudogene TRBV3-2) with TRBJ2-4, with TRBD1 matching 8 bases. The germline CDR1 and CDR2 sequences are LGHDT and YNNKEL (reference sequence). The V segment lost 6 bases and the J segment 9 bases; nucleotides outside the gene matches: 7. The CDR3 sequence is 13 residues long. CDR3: CASRAGGAIIQYF. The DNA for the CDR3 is TGTGCCAGCAGGGCAGGGGGCGCGATCATTCAGTACTTC.

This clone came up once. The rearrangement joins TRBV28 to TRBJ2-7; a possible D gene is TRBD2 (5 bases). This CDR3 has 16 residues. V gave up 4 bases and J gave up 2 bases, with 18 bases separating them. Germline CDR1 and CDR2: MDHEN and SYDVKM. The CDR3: CASSSSDLGSTYEQYF. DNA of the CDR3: TGTGCCAGCAGTTCATCGGACCTTGGGAGTACCTACGAGCAGTACTTC.

CDR3 DNA: TGTGCCAGCAGCTTGCTCGCGGGAGTATCAGTGGGGGAGCAGTACTTC. Translating it yields CASSLLAGVSVGEQYF. V usage is TRBV5-6 and J usage is TRBJ2-7; 7 nucleotides align to TRBD2. This CDR3 is built from 16 residues. V shed 1 base, J shed 7 bases, and the junction held 14 bases outside the gene matches. Germline V gene data show CDR1 as SGHDT and CDR2 as YYEEEE.